The 18 T cell receptor beta chains below come from one sample, sequenced in a study of CD8 T cells in ankylosing spondylitis. Each CDR3 protein is one row after TCRdb ran MiXCR on the 5' RACE reads. This table holds 150,000 to 200,000 distinct CDR3 sequences, roughly 13% found once. Sequenced material: blood, either unsorted or a sorted T cell fraction (not recorded which). The receptor set was obtained from a female donor with ankylosing spondylitis or in good health (not recorded which).

The CDR3 DNA reads as TGCAGTGCTAGAGACCGGACGGACTACTACGAGCAGTACTTC. Its protein product is CSARDRTDYYEQYF. This chain uses TRBV20-1 with TRBJ2-7; D is possibly TRBD2 (6 bases). The CDR3 length is 14 residues. The germline CDR1 and CDR2 sequences are DFQATT and SNEGSKA (reference sequence). The germline V and J ends were trimmed by 0 bases and 3 bases, with 12 bases remaining between them.

This clonotype was counted between two and nine times. The chain couples TRBV29-1 to TRBJ2-7, with 16 bases lining up with TRBD2. The CDR3 extends over 15 amino acids. Germline values: CDR1 SQVTM, CDR2 ANQGSEA. Trimming removed 1 base from V and 4 bases from J; junction bases left unmatched: 1. CDR3 protein: CSVEGGLAGGYEQYF. In nucleotides, the CDR3 is TGCAGCGTTGAAGGGGGACTAGCGGGAGGGTACGAGCAGTACTTC.

This clonotype was seen only a few times. The V gene is TRBV11-3, the J gene TRBJ2-1; 14 bases are a match to TRBD2. V trimming: 6 bases; J trimming: 8 bases; junction bases outside the gene matches: 3. CDR1 and CDR2 from the germline V gene are SGHNT and YENEEA. The CDR3 length is 14 residues. The CDR3 sequence: CASRPGLAGDEQFF. CDR3 in DNA: TGTGCCAGCAGGCCGGGACTAGCGGGAGATGAGCAGTTCTTC.

This clonotype showed up many times. The rearrangement joins TRBV10-3 to TRBJ2-5, with a possible D match to TRBD1 (6 bases). Germline V gives CDR1 ENHRY, CDR2 SYGVKD. The CDR3 is 15 residues long. The V end lost 0 bases, the J end lost 4 bases, and 12 bases lay between the germline ends. CDR3: CAISESQGIGETQYF. DNA for the CDR3: TGTGCCATCAGTGAGTCACAGGGTATTGGAGAGACCCAGTACTTC.

At least ten counts were recorded for this clonotype. The rearrangement uses TRBV3-1 and TRBJ2-7, with D unclear. With 1 base removed from V and 5 bases from J, the gap between germline ends came to 3 bases. Germline loops: CDR1 LGHDT, CDR2 YNNKEL (reference sequence). The CDR3 is 11 residues long. In DNA, the CDR3 is TGTGCCAGCAGCCAAGGAAACGAGCAGTACTTC. Its translation is CASSQGNEQYF.

Many counts were recorded for this clonotype. J is TRBJ2-1 and V is TRBV27, with 14 bases matching TRBD2. With 6 bases clipped from V and 4 bases from J, the junction kept 2 bases outside the gene matches. CDR1 and CDR2 (germline): MNHEY, SMNVEV (reference sequence). The CDR3 is 15 residues long. CDR3 protein: CASSRLAGGYNEQFF. CDR3 bases: TGTGCCAGCAGCCGACTAGCGGGAGGGTACAATGAGCAGTTCTTC.

This clonotype was seen at least ten times. The rearrangement links TRBV5-1 to TRBJ2-7; no clear D. This CDR3 has 13 residues. The germline V gene encodes CDR1 SGHRS and CDR2 YFSETQ. Deletions cut 4 bases from V and 3 bases from J, with 11 bases between. The CDR3 reads CASSLDASYEQYF. The CDR3 DNA reads TGCGCCAGCAGCCTGGATGCTAGCTACGAGCAGTACTTC.

The sample holds many counts of this clonotype. The genes are TRBV18 and TRBJ2-5; D remains unclear. This CDR3 is 12 amino acids long. CDR1 and CDR2 from the germline V gene are KGHSH and LQKENI. V dropped 3 bases and J dropped 3 bases, with 5 bases sitting between them. The CDR3 nucleotides read TGTGCCAGCTCACCTGGAGAAGAGACCCAGTACTTC. Translating it yields CASSPGEETQYF. The full variable domain, with the rest looked up from reference TRBV18 and TRBJ2-5, is NAGVMQNPRHLVRRRGQEARLRCSPMKGHSHVYWYRQLPEEGLKFMVYLQKENIIDESGMPKERFSAEFPKEGPSILRIQQVVRGDSAAYFCASSPGEETQYFGPGTRLLVL.

This chain joins TRBV12-3 or TRBV12-4 and TRBJ2-3; perhaps TRBD2 as D (6 bases). The CDR3 spans 16 residues. Trimming took off 5 bases at V and 4 bases at J, with 19 bases between the two ends. CDR3 DNA sequence: TGTGCCAGCAGTCCCCCCGGCGACCCGGGGGCAGATACGCAGTATTTT. It encodes CASSPPGDPGADTQYF.

This clonotype was detected many times. The rearrangement joins TRBV7-9 to TRBJ2-1, with 10 bases identical to TRBD2. Germline CDR1 and CDR2: SEHNR and FQNEAQ (reference sequence). Losses at the gene ends were 6 bases for V and 3 bases for J; bases not matched to a gene: 8. The CDR3 sequence is 16 residues long. The DNA of the CDR3 is TGTGCCAGCAGTCCCACCGGGACTAGCGACTACAATGAGCAGTTCTTC. The encoded protein is CASSPTGTSDYNEQFF.

Ten or more counts support this clonotype. The chain employs TRBV6-1 and TRBJ1-5; TRBD1 agrees at 8 bases. The germline gives CDR1 MNHNS, CDR2 SASEGT. The CDR3 consists of 15 residues. The V gene end was trimmed by 5 bases and the J gene end by 6 bases; junction bases not matched to a gene: 9. The CDR3 DNA follows: TGTGCCAGCAGTCCGGACAGGGTTAATCCTCAGCCCCAGCATTTT. It codes for CASSPDRVNPQPQHF.

This clonotype was counted a few times. CDR3 coding DNA: TGTGCCAGCAGCAAGCCCGGGAGCTCCTACAATGAGCAGTTCTTC. This sequence encodes CASSKPGSSYNEQFF. The chain links TRBV7-2 to TRBJ2-1, with D maybe TRBD2 (6 bases). The CDR3 extends over 15 amino acids. CDR1 is SGHTA and CDR2 is FQGNSA in the germline V gene. Trimming pared 5 bases from V and 0 bases from J, leaving 11 bases between.

The chain couples TRBV5-1 to TRBJ2-7; D may be TRBD2 (6 bases). CDR1 and CDR2 (germline): SGHRS, YFSETQ. There are 16 residues in the CDR3. Deletions cut 0 bases from V and 3 bases from J, with 16 bases between. CDR3 nucleotide sequence: TGCGCCAGCAGCTTGGCCGCGGGGAGGCTTAGCTACGAGCAGTACTTC. The encoded protein is CASSLAAGRLSYEQYF.

This clonotype was seen at least ten times. The chain links TRBV20-1 to TRBJ1-1, with D perhaps matching TRBD1 (5 bases). The CDR3 extends over 13 amino acids. With 5 bases removed from V and 3 bases from J, the gap between germline ends came to 13 bases. CDR1 DFQATT and CDR2 SNEGSKA come from the germline V gene (reference sequence). This CDR3 is CSAPDNLDTEAFF. Here the CDR3 DNA reads TGCAGTGCTCCGGACAATTTGGACACTGAAGCTTTCTTT.

This clonotype occurred many times. The gene calls are TRBV7-2 and TRBJ2-1; 10 bases agree with TRBD2. Germline CDR1 and CDR2: SGHTA and FQGNSA. This CDR3 spans 15 amino acids. With 4 bases clipped from V and 6 bases from J, the junction kept 6 bases outside the gene matches. The DNA of the CDR3 is TGTGCCAGCAGCTCCCCTAGCGGGAGTTTCAATGAGCAGTTCTTC. Protein product: CASSSPSGSFNEQFF.

This clonotype was observed many times. The chain combines TRBV6-2 or TRBV6-3 with TRBJ1-5; D gene unclear. Germline loops: CDR1 MNHEY, CDR2 SVGEGT. V lost 7 bases and J 1 base, leaving 5 bases between the germline ends. The length of the CDR3 is 12 residues. CDR3 residues: CASTDSNQPQHF. The CDR3 region has the DNA TGTGCCAGCACGGACAGCAATCAGCCCCAGCATTTT.

This chain links TRBV30 with TRBJ2-7, with D possibly being TRBD2 (5 bases). This CDR3 is 14 amino acids long. Deletions cut 4 bases from V and 1 base from J, with 14 bases between. Germline V lookup: CDR1 GTSNPN, CDR2 SVGIG (reference sequence). The CDR3 spells CAWNAGTSSYEQYF. CDR3 DNA sequence: TGTGCCTGGAATGCGGGTACCTCTTCCTACGAGCAGTACTTC.

The chain couples TRBV20-1 to TRBJ2-5, with 9 bases identical to TRBD1. The CDR3 contains 14 residues. Germline V gene sequence: CDR1 DFQATT, CDR2 SNEGSKA (reference sequence). The V and J ends lost 5 bases and 5 bases, in that order; junction bases with no gene match: 9. CDR3 nucleotides: TGCAGTGCTCCAACCCCGGACAGGGGTGAGACCCAGTACTTC. Amino acid sequence: CSAPTPDRGETQYF.